These T cell receptor beta chains were read from a single sample in a study of blood T cell repertoires in COVID-19. The table came from immunoSEQ multiplex PCR; TCRdb's copy has only in-frame clones and leaves some out. Of approximately 210,000 clones listed, over 75% are singletons. Sequencing was carried out using peripheral blood. Receptors were obtained from a woman aged 40 to 49 with acute or convalescent COVID-19. CDR3s leave out the opening cysteine and the closing phenylalanine or tryptophan. A D gene is named only where the DNA matches it firmly.

J: TRBJ1-2; D: .; V: TRBV5-4; CDR3: ASSLASRSTYGYT
J: TRBJ2-4; D: .; V: TRBV5-4; CDR3: ASSESKEFLAKNIQY
J: TRBJ1-1; D: TRBD1; V: TRBV19; CDR3: ASSLRDRGAF
J: TRBJ2-3; D: TRBD1; V: TRBV6-5; CDR3: ASRPNRGLTDTQY
J: TRBJ1-1; D: .; V: TRBV19; CDR3: ASSIPMNTEAF
J: TRBJ1-1; D: TRBD1; V: TRBV5-6; CDR3: ASSDTRTGLIGDTEAF
J: TRBJ1-1; D: .; V: TRBV6-1; CDR3: ASSEIRTGNEAF
J: TRBJ1-4; D: .; V: TRBV7-9; CDR3: ASSGIQASTRGEKLF
J: TRBJ2-1; D: TRBD2; V: TRBV4-2; CDR3: ASSSHLAGGGDEQF
J: TRBJ1-4; D: .; V: TRBV7-6; CDR3: ASSLASGTGEKLF
J: TRBJ2-1; D: .; V: TRBV5-1; CDR3: ASSLEQGLHNEQF
J: TRBJ1-1; D: TRBD1; V: TRBV14; CDR3: ASSDLGTGFGTEAF
J: TRBJ1-2; D: TRBD1; V: TRBV10-3; CDR3: AISEGQGNIYGYT
J: TRBJ2-4; D: TRBD1; V: TRBV9; CDR3: ASSVGEGAGAKNIQY
J: TRBJ1-6; D: .; V: TRBV9; CDR3: ASSLTPGASVSPLH
J: TRBJ1-3; D: TRBD1; V: TRBV9; CDR3: ASSPGGQTRSGNTIY
J: TRBJ1-2; D: .; V: TRBV10-2; CDR3: ASSESMRLNNYGYT
J: TRBJ1-3; D: .; V: TRBV30; CDR3: AWSVQGRVKSYGNTIY
J: TRBJ2-1; D: TRBD2; V: TRBV20-1; CDR3: SASAGGYNEQF
J: TRBJ1-4; D: .; V: TRBV2; CDR3: ASRRGGGISNEKLF
J: TRBJ2-1; D: .; V: TRBV12-3/TRBV12-4; CDR3: ASSPMRDQF
J: TRBJ1-1; D: TRBD1; V: TRBV13; CDR3: ASSQQGQGTMNTEAF
J: TRBJ2-6; D: TRBD1; V: TRBV9; CDR3: ASSGGQEKSAGANVLT
J: TRBJ1-2; D: .; V: TRBV6-5; CDR3: ASSYRGDGYT
J: TRBJ1-1; D: .; V: TRBV14; CDR3: ASSRLQGANTEAF
J: TRBJ1-1; D: .; V: TRBV19; CDR3: ASSIVRFTRMEVDTEAF
J: TRBJ2-6; D: .; V: TRBV5-1; CDR3: ASSLTASGANVLT
J: TRBJ2-2; D: TRBD2; V: TRBV9; CDR3: ASSLRGVAIPGELF
J: TRBJ1-4; D: .; V: TRBV6-2/TRBV6-3; CDR3: ASSYSFPGINEKLF
J: TRBJ1-1; D: TRBD1; V: TRBV12-5; CDR3: ASGSITWTGPNTEAF
J: TRBJ1-1; D: .; V: TRBV4-1; CDR3: ASSRGSSTGSTEAF
J: TRBJ1-3; D: .; V: TRBV2; CDR3: ASSIDRSSGNTIY
J: TRBJ2-5; D: .; V: TRBV6-5; CDR3: ASSRQGGSETQY
J: TRBJ1-4; D: .; V: TRBV2; CDR3: ASSDRPLGSEKLF
J: TRBJ1-2; D: .; V: TRBV18; CDR3: ASSPMDSLIYGYT
J: TRBJ2-5; D: .; V: TRBV6-4; CDR3: ASSDTSGSGKETQY
J: TRBJ1-3; D: .; V: TRBV4-2; CDR3: ASSQVDGNTIY
J: TRBJ1-5; D: .; V: TRBV2; CDR3: ASTMALNQPQH
J: TRBJ2-5; D: TRBD1; V: TRBV2; CDR3: ASTGTGKVQETQY
J: TRBJ1-2; D: .; V: TRBV3-1/TRBV3-2; CDR3: ASSQEGGDGYT